This T cell receptor (beta chain) is from a study of blood T cell repertoires in COVID-19 (dated by TCRdb to the early 2020s). At the level of the whole study: Collaborator samples came from the United States, Italy and Spain and covered acute and convalescent phases of COVID-19. The material from the prospective study consisted of cDNA or gDNA derived from T cells, B-cell-depleted T cells, or PBMCs. The dataset comprised deeply sampled blood TCRbeta repertoires from subjects exposed to, actively infected with, or recovered from COVID-19. The samples were drawn from two sources: the first 160 participants of the ongoing ImmuneRACE study, and 950 to 1,500 subjects contributed by 6 global collaborators. A de-identified subject ID, COVID-19 status, age in years and sex were almost always included in the sample metadata. A freely available public database, intended as a resource for researchers studying the immune response to SARS-CoV-2, is where the repertoires were released. Where available, HLA class I and class II types were obtained from metadata supplied by the sample provider rather than from assay-based typing. Results the study describes overall, beyond this receptor: The amount of clinical and demographic metadata varied by source and participant and was provided uncurated.

The immunoSEQ Assay, a bias-controlled multiplex PCR, was used to amplify TCRbeta CDR3 regions from genomic DNA. The authors processed their data as follows. The number of nucleated cells in each sample was estimated by amplification of reference gene primers within the assay. To quantify the absolute abundance of each unique TCRbeta CDR3 rearrangement, sequence reads were collapsed and filtered. For each sample, productive Simpson clonality was calculated by taking the square root of Simpson's diversity index across productive rearrangements. Sourced from immuneACCESS, this table was stored by TCRdb with only in-frame sequences that have V and J called. A share of the clones is absent; for the studies checked, an unresolved V gene accounts for under half, and the remainder has no known explanation. D and trimming come from the DNA, and the V and J calls and clone size come from that table. The sample has about 120,000 clones on record, around 86% of them singletons. 5% to 7.5% of the sample rests with the top ten.

The collaborating institutions used their own protocols to collect whole blood in K2EDTA tubes. Collaborator samples were shipped for TCRbeta analysis as frozen whole blood, isolated PBMCs, or DNA extracted from either sample type. Trimming removed 0 bases from V and 9 bases from J; the gene matches leave 0 bases unexplained. In the germline V gene, CDR1 corresponds to LGHNA and CDR2 to YNFKEQ. From the cysteine up to the phenylalanine, the CDR3 has a length of 13 residues. Only the CDR3 portion is preserved as DNA: 39 bases, with reading frame beginning at the first base. Notes on this clone: No antigen is known for it. No much larger clone is present one base from it, and per-base qualities are unavailable.

Recombination linked TRBV4-2 to TRBJ2-1; 9 middle bases align to TRBD2. Sequenced input: peripheral blood. The origin of this receptor is a man aged 80 or over with active or convalescent COVID-19. CDR3 region: CASSQDSGGEQFF. The DNA sequence follows: TGTGCCAGCAGCCAAGATAGCGGGGGTGAGCAGTTCTTC.